A single sample gave rise to the 14 T cell receptor beta chains below, sequenced in a study of blood T cell repertoires in COVID-19. The data were produced by immunoSEQ multiplex PCR, yet TCRdb's version contains in-frame clones alone and is incomplete. The sample includes approximately 150,000 clones, roughly 84% of them seen just once. Sequencing was done on a sample of PBMCs or T cells enriched from blood (not recorded which). All receptors come from a woman aged 45-60 years who had recovered from COVID-19.

The gene calls are TRBV10-3 and TRBJ1-1; possibly TRBD1 for D (5 bases). Trimming left V 10 bases short and J 3 bases short, with 18 bases between. The CDR3 length is 14 residues. Germline values: CDR1 ENHRY, CDR2 SYGVKD. The CDR3 sequence: CATGGPGLDTEAFF. The CDR3 DNA sequence: TGTGCCACCGGGGGACCAGGGTTGGACACTGAAGCTTTCTTT.

The chain uses TRBV27 and TRBJ2-5; 13 positions agree with TRBD2. Germline V CDR1 and CDR2: MNHEY, SMNVEV (reference sequence). This CDR3 has 15 amino acids. The J segment lost 5 bases and the V segment lost 3 bases, leaving 3 bases of the junction unmatched. DNA of the CDR3: TGTGCCAGCAGTTTGGGACTAGCGGGGATCGAGACCCAGTACTTC. Protein: CASSLGLAGIETQYF.

The chain combines TRBV19 with TRBJ2-7; 7 bases align to TRBD2. Germline V lookup: CDR1 LNHDA, CDR2 SQIVND (reference sequence). This CDR3 spans 16 amino acids. V shed 2 bases and J 4 bases; nucleotides not matched to a gene: 11. The CDR3 DNA reads as TGTGCCAGTAGTATACTTGCGGCGGGGGAACCGTACGAGCAGTACTTC. This gives the protein CASSILAAGEPYEQYF.

V and J are TRBV11-3 and TRBJ1-1; D is unresolved. CDR3 length equals 15 residues. From germline, CDR1 is SGHNT and CDR2 YENEEA. Trimming cost V 3 bases and J 0 bases, with 11 bases left between them. For the CDR3, the DNA is TGTGCCAGCAGCTTGGCGGCCCAGATGAACACTGAAGCTTTCTTT. It yields the protein CASSLAAQMNTEAFF.

The rearrangement uses TRBV5-4 and TRBJ1-6; no clear D gene. CDR1 SGHNT and CDR2 YYREEE come from the germline V gene (reference sequence). With 3 bases removed from V and 10 bases from J, the gap between germline ends came to 17 bases. The CDR3 has 15 residues. The CDR3 is CASSSTDPGHSPLHF. The CDR3 region has the DNA TGTGCCAGCAGCTCGACCGACCCGGGTCACTCACCCCTCCACTTT.

V and J are TRBV10-1 and TRBJ1-2; weak D call: TRBD1 (6 bases). Germline CDR1 and CDR2: WNHNN and SYGVQD (reference sequence). This CDR3 contains 13 residues. With 4 bases removed from V and 0 bases from J, the gap between germline ends came to 6 bases. The CDR3 region has the DNA TGCGCCAGCAGTGCAGGGGCTAACTATGGCTACACCTTC. Encoded protein: CASSAGANYGYTF.

This chain links TRBV28 with TRBJ2-7; 9 nucleotides agree with TRBD1. J was trimmed by 0 bases and V by 6 bases; bases with no gene match: 6. Germline V lookup: CDR1 MDHEN, CDR2 SYDVKM. This CDR3 has 15 amino acids. CDR3 protein: CASSRTGAGSYEQYF. The CDR3 bases are TGTGCCAGCAGCCGGACAGGGGCGGGCTCCTACGAGCAGTACTTC. Supplemented by reference TRBV28 and TRBJ2-7, the full variable domain reads DVKVTQSSRYLVKRTGEKVFLECVQDMDHENMFWYRQDPGLGLRLIYFSYDVKMKEKGDIPEGYSVSREKKERFSLILESASTNQTSMYLCASSRTGAGSYEQYFGPGTRLTVT.

The chain employs TRBV7-3 and TRBJ1-1; no definite D call. V was trimmed by 5 bases and J by 1 base, leaving 11 bases between them. The CDR3 is made up of 14 amino acids. Germline V lookup: CDR1 SGHTA, CDR2 FQGTGA. The CDR3 protein is CASSLTTGNTEAFF. CDR3 nucleotides: TGTGCCAGCAGCCTGACGACGGGGAACACTGAAGCTTTCTTT.

CDR3: CASSLGRWNEKLFF. The CDR3 DNA follows: TGTGCCAGCAGCTTAGGTCGGTGGAATGAAAAACTGTTTTTT. V gene TRBV7-8 combines with J gene TRBJ1-4, with no clear D. The CDR3 sequence is 14 residues long. Germline V gene data show CDR1 as SGHVS and CDR2 as FQNEAQ. Trimming stripped 1 base from V and 5 bases from J, with 8 bases between.

The chain is built from TRBV19 and TRBJ2-7; 11 bases match TRBD1. The CDR3 consists of 13 residues. Germline values: CDR1 LNHDA, CDR2 SQIVND (reference sequence). Trimming took 7 bases from V and 6 from J; bases not matched to a gene: 5. CDR3 nucleotides: TGTGCCAGTAACGGACAGGGGGCCGGCGAGCAGTACTTC. The encoded protein is CASNGQGAGEQYF.

The genes are TRBV19 and TRBJ1-5; D is unclear. CDR3 length: 16 residues. Germline V gene sequence: CDR1 LNHDA, CDR2 SQIVND (reference sequence). V was clipped by 3 bases and J by 0 bases, with 12 bases between them. Here the CDR3 reads CASSMLDLYSNQPQHF. CDR3 DNA: TGTGCCAGTAGTATGTTAGATCTCTATAGCAATCAGCCCCAGCATTTT.

The rearrangement links TRBV28 to TRBJ1-5; unclear D gene. The germline CDR1 and CDR2 sequences are MDHEN and SYDVKM. V was shortened by 8 bases and J by 0 bases, with 17 bases between the two germline ends. This CDR3 comprises 16 residues. The CDR3 DNA reads as TGTGCCAGCGGTACCCTGCGGATAGATAGCAATCAGCCCCAGCATTTT. Protein sequence: CASGTLRIDSNQPQHF.

V usage is TRBV6-1 and J usage is TRBJ1-1; D is unresolved. The CDR3 runs to 13 residues. Between the trimmed V and J ends, which lost 3 bases and 1 base, there was a span of 6 bases. Per the germline V gene, CDR1 is MNHNS and CDR2 is SASEGT. The CDR3 DNA sequence: TGTGCCAGCAGTGATAACAGGAACACTGAAGCTTTCTTT. This encodes CASSDNRNTEAFF.

This rearrangement joins TRBV7-9 to TRBJ2-5; perhaps TRBD2 as D (6 bases). CDR1 and CDR2 (germline): SEHNR, FQNEAQ (reference sequence). The CDR3 runs 13 residues. V lost 5 bases and J lost 7, with 14 bases in between. The CDR3 loop reads CASSTQAGRTQYF. CDR3 nucleotide sequence: TGTGCCAGCAGCACCCAGGCGGGACGGACCCAGTACTTC.